These 7 T cell receptor beta chains share one sample of origin, sequenced in a study of T-cell memory formation after mild COVID-19. TCRdb re-called the 5' RACE reads with MiXCR, one entry per CDR3 protein. Of 190,000 or so distinct CDR3 sequences listed, 20% to 25% are singletons. The specimen was PBMCs or a T cell subset sorted from them (not recorded which). Every receptor here comes from an adult woman who had mild COVID-19 (a few samples of this study predate the infection). Cell type and time point are not known.

V gene TRBV20-1 combines with J gene TRBJ2-7, with D maybe TRBD2 (5 bases). V lost 0 bases to trimming and J lost 3 bases, with 15 bases between them. Germline V gene lookup returns CDR1 DFQATT and CDR2 SNEGSKA (reference sequence). This CDR3 comprises 15 residues. The CDR3 DNA is TGCAGTGCTAGAGATCTCAGGACTGGATACTACGAGCAGTACTTC. Residues: CSARDLRTGYYEQYF.

This clonotype has more than one count but fewer than ten. V usage is TRBV19 and J usage is TRBJ2-7; D might be TRBD2 (6 bases). CDR1 LNHDA and CDR2 SQIVND come from the germline V gene (reference sequence). V was cut by 1 base and J by 3 bases, with 10 bases left in between. This CDR3 spans 14 amino acids. The CDR3 loop is CASSIAAGSYEQYF. Here the CDR3 DNA reads TGTGCCAGTAGTATAGCGGCGGGAAGCTACGAGCAGTACTTC.

In its sample, this clonotype was seen a few times. The chain employs TRBV5-6 and TRBJ1-1; D is uncertain. This CDR3 spans 15 amino acids. Germline CDR1 SGHDT, CDR2 YYEEEE. The V gene lost 2 bases and the J gene lost 3 bases, with 14 bases spanning the gap. CDR3 in DNA: TGTGCCAGCAGCTTATCGAGCAGAGCCCACACTGAAGCTTTCTTT. This sequence encodes CASSLSSRAHTEAFF.

In its sample, this clonotype was seen a few times. The rearrangement links TRBV5-1 to TRBJ2-1; the D is unclear. CDR1 is SGHRS, CDR2 YFSETQ, per germline. V was cut by 5 bases and J by 6 bases, with 18 bases left in between. The CDR3 contains 15 residues. CDR3 region: CASRSDIGLPNEQFF. As DNA, the CDR3 is TGCGCCAGCAGGTCGGATATCGGGCTTCCCAATGAGCAGTTCTTC.

This clonotype was counted between two and nine times. The rearrangement joins TRBV11-2 to TRBJ1-1; D not resolved. Germline values: CDR1 SGHAT, CDR2 FQNNGV. The CDR3 is 13 residues long. The V gene lost 1 base and the J gene lost 4 bases, with 7 bases spanning the gap. The CDR3 here is CASSLVGSTEAFF. DNA for the CDR3: TGTGCCAGCAGCTTAGTAGGTAGCACTGAAGCTTTCTTT.

CDR3 protein: CASSINRALGETQYF. The CDR3, as DNA: TGTGCCAGCAGCATCAACAGGGCTCTTGGGGAGACCCAGTACTTC. This chain connects TRBV7-8 to TRBJ2-5; weak D call: TRBD1 (6 bases). In germline, CDR1 is SGHVS, CDR2 FQNEAQ. V was pared by 5 bases and J by 5 bases, with 18 bases between. The CDR3 has 15 residues.

The chain recombines TRBV20-1 with TRBJ1-2; 7 bases fit TRBD1. CDR1 and CDR2 (germline): DFQATT, SNEGSKA (reference sequence). The CDR3 has 15 residues. V trimming: 2 bases; J trimming: 3 bases; junction bases outside the gene matches: 9. Here the CDR3 reads CSARRDSPRDYGYTF. The CDR3 DNA follows: TGCAGTGCTAGACGGGACAGCCCGCGGGACTATGGCTACACCTTC.